Described below is a single T cell receptor (beta chain) sequence and its context. This CDR3 comprises 16 residues. The germline CDR1 and CDR2 sequences are SGHDT and YYEEEE. The J segment lost 4 bases and the V segment lost 0 bases, leaving 4 bases of the junction unmatched. The sample comes from a study of blood T cell repertoires in COVID-19. Data came from immunoSEQ multiplex PCR; TCRdb stores just in-frame clones and leaves some out. The sample consists of about 160,000 clones, more than 60% of them appearing once. The sequencing sample was made of peripheral blood. The receptor was derived from a man aged 55 to 69 with acute or convalescent COVID-19. The J gene is TRBJ1-3, the V gene TRBV5-6; TRBD1 matches at 10 bases. CDR3 in DNA: TGTGCCAGCAGCTTGGAAGGGACAGGGGTCGGAAACACCATATATTTT. This gives the protein CASSLEGTGVGNTIYF.